This TCR beta chain is from a study of blood T cell repertoires in COVID-19. This CDR3 is built from 16 residues. V lost 1 base to trimming and J lost 3 bases, with 10 bases between them. Germline-derived CDR1 and CDR2 are MNHNS and SASEGT. Profiled with immunoSEQ multiplex PCR; TCRdb holds only in-frame clones, not every one. Here the sample spans 150,000 to 200,000 clones, approximately 92% being singletons. V and J are TRBV6-1 and TRBJ1-6; D is undetermined. The receptor's source is a man aged 45-65 years with acute or convalescent COVID-19. Sequenced input: peripheral blood. The CDR3 sequence: CASSEDLEIYNSPLHF. In nucleotides, the CDR3 is TGTGCCAGCAGTGAAGATTTAGAGATCTATAATTCACCCCTCCACTTT.